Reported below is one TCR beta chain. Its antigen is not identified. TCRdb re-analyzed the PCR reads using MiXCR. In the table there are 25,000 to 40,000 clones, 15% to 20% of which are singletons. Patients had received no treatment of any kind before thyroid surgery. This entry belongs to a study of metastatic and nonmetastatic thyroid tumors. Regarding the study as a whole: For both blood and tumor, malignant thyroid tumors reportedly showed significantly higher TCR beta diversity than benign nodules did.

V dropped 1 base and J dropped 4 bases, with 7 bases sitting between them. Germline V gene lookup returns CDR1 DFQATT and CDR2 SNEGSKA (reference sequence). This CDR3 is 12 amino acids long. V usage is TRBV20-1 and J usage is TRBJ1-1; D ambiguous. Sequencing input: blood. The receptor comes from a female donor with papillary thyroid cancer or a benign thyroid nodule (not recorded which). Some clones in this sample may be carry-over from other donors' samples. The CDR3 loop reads CSARVPRTEAFF. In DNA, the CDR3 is TGCAGTGCTAGAGTCCCACGCACTGAAGCTTTCTTT.